This TCR beta chain emerged from a study of T cell repertoires in cytomegalovirus infection. As to this clonotype: The target antigen is unknown.

The germline CDR1 and CDR2 sequences are LGHNT and FRNRAP. Trimming left V 5 bases short and J 9 bases short, with 13 bases between. CDR3 length: 12 residues. Via MiXCR, TCRdb re-called the reads, giving one row per CDR3 protein. Of around 440,000 distinct CDR3 sequences listed, roughly 12% are singletons. Findings of the study overall: Predominance within the ex vivo response was attributable to HLA-C-restricted CMV-specific TCR beta clonotypes.

The chain carries TRBV12-5 and TRBJ1-1; no firm D call. The receptor was derived from a human donor in good health (CMV status not recorded). Some clones in this sample may be carry-over from other donors' samples. Input material: PBMCs. CDR3 DNA sequence: TGTGCTAGTGGTCCCCTGACTGGGAAAGCTTTCTTT. Translating it yields CASGPLTGKAFF.